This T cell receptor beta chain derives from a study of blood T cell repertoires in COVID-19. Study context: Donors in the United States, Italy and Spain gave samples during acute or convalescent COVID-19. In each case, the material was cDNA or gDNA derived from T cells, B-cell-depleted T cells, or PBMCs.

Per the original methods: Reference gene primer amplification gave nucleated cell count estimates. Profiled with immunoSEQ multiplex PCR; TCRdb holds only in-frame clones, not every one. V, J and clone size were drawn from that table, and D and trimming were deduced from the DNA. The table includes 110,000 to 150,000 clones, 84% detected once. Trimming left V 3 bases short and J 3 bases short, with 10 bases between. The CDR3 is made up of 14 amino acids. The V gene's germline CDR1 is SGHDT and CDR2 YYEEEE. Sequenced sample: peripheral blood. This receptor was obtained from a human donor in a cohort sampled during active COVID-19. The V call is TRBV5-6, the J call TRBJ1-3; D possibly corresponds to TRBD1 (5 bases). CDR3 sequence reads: CASSSREGGNTIYF. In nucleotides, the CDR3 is TGTGCCAGCAGCTCCAGGGAGGGTGGAAACACCATATATTTT.